A single sample gave rise to the 3 T cell receptor beta chains below, sequenced in a study of T cell changes during pregnancy in multiple sclerosis (dated by TCRdb to about 2019). The library was generated by the immunoSEQ multiplex PCR assay. TCRdb limited this immuneACCESS table to in-frame rearrangements with V and J called. A share of clones is missing; checked studies link under half to unresolved V genes, and the rest is unexplained. The sample table shows approximately 74,000 clones, and more than 85% are seen once. The ten largest clones take up about 3.5% of the sample. The sample here was peripheral blood, taken before pregnancy. The receptors come from a female donor with multiple sclerosis, enrolled in a pregnancy study.

The chain has TRBV5-1 and TRBJ2-3, with D perhaps matching TRBD1 (6 bases). CDR3 length equals 14 residues. V was clipped by 5 bases and J by 2 bases, with 12 bases between them. Germline V gene sequence: CDR1 SGHRS, CDR2 YFSETQ. CDR3 residues: CASSPGVVTDTQYF. The CDR3 DNA sequence: TGCGCCAGCAGTCCAGGGGTGGTCACAGATACGCAGTATTTT.

The chain is built from TRBV19 and TRBJ2-7; a possible D gene is TRBD1 (6 bases). This CDR3 is built from 14 residues. Trimming took 5 bases from V and 0 from J, leaving 11 bases between them. Looked up from germline, CDR1 is LNHDA and CDR2 is SQIVND (reference sequence). CDR3 bases: TGTGCCAGTAGTTGGCAGGGGAGCTCCTACGAGCAGTACTTC. Protein sequence: CASSWQGSSYEQYF.

The chain has TRBV7-8 and TRBJ2-5; D is possibly TRBD2 (5 bases). This CDR3 is 15 amino acids long. Germline loops: CDR1 SGHVS, CDR2 FQNEAQ. Trimming took off 6 bases at V and 3 bases at J, with 17 bases between the two ends. The DNA for the CDR3 is TGTGCCAGCAGGGGGTTGAAACGGGGAGAAGAGACCCAGTACTTC. Residues: CASRGLKRGEETQYF.